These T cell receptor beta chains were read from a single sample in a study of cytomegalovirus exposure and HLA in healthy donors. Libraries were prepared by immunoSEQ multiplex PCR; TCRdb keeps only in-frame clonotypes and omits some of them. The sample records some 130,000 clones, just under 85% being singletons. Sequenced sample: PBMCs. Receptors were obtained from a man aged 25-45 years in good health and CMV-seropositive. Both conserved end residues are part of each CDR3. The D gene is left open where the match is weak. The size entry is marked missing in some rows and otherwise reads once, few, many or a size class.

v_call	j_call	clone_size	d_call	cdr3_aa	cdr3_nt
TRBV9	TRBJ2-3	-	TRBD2	CASSVRTSGGTDTQYF	TGTGCCAGCAGCGTAAGGACTAGCGGGGGAACAGATACGCAGTATTTT
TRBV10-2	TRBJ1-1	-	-	CASSAGVGMNTEAFF	TGCGCCAGCAGTGCCGGGGTAGGGATGAACACTGAAGCTTTCTTT
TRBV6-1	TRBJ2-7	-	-	CASTRNRVVGEQYF	TGTGCCAGCACCAGAAACAGGGTTGTAGGCGAGCAGTACTTC
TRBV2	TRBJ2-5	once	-	CASTKGIQETQYF	TGTGCCAGCACGAAGGGGATTCAAGAGACCCAGTACTTC
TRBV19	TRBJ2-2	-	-	CASSIAGTMNTGELFF	TGTGCCAGTAGTATAGCCGGGACAATGAACACCGGGGAGCTGTTTTTT
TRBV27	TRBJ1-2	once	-	CATLSLGAYGYTF	TGTGCCACCCTAAGTCTGGGGGCCTATGGCTACACCTTC
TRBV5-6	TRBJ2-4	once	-	CASSFFGLAKNIQYF	TGTGCCAGCAGTTTTTTTGGGCTAGCCAAAAACATTCAGTACTTC
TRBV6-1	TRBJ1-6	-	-	CASSDSPLHF	TGTGCCAGCAGCGACAGCCCCCTCCACTTT
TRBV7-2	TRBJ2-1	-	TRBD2	CASSLAPGLAGVNEQFF	TGTGCCAGCAGCTTAGCGCCCGGACTAGCGGGAGTTAATGAGCAGTTCTTC
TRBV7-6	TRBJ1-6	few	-	CASSLVQNSPLHF	TGTGCCAGCAGCTTAGTTCAGAATTCACCCCTCCACTTT
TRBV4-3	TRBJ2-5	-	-	CASSQGLQETQYF	TGCGCCAGCAGCCAAGGACTGCAAGAGACCCAGTACTTC
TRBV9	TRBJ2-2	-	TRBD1	CASSPRTGSNTGELFF	TGTGCCAGCAGCCCGAGGACAGGGAGTAACACCGGGGAGCTGTTTTTT
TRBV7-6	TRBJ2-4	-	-	CASSLNRGSGNIQYF	TGTGCCAGCAGCTTAAATCGGGGTTCCGGAAACATTCAGTACTTC
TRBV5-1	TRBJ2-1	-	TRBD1	CASNRTGGYNEQFF	TGCGCCAGCAATCGGACAGGGGGGTACAATGAGCAGTTCTTC
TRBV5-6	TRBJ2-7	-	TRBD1	CASSLPPGQGGRSSYEQYF	TGTGCCAGCAGCCTCCCCCCGGGACAGGGTGGTAGGAGCTCCTACGAGCAGTACTTC